Sequencing of this T cell receptor (beta chain) was carried out in a study of blood T cell repertoires in COVID-19. Overall study context: Samples came from the United States, Italy and Spain, spanning acute and convalescent COVID-19.

Authors' processing steps: By means of reference gene primer amplification, nucleated cell counts were estimated. Sequencing was performed with immunoSEQ multiplex PCR; in TCRdb, only in-frame clones are kept and a portion is missing. V, J and clone size are those of that table, while D and trimming were read from the DNA. Of more than 85,000 clones in the sample, 75% to 85% are singletons; the top ten hold approximately 25%. As regards this clone: The junction does not match germline at one end; this may be a read error.

Sample: peripheral blood. The source of this sequence is a man in his 70s with acute or convalescent COVID-19.

In DNA form, the CDR3 reads TGTGCCAGCAGCCTAGCCCTTTCGTCTAGGGGCATTCAGTACTTC. Its protein is CASSLALSSRGIQYF. The chain links TRBV7-2 to TRBJ2-4, with D possibly called TRBD1 or TRBD2 (5 bases each). CDR1 is SGHTA and CDR2 is FQGNSA in the germline V gene. This CDR3 is built from 15 residues.